The 8 T cell receptor beta chains below were found in one sample sequenced in a study of somatic mutations in cytotoxic T cells in rheumatoid arthritis. Assay used: immunoSEQ multiplex PCR; TCRdb lists only in-frame clones, some missing. Of 11,000 or so clones in the sample, 65% to 75% were seen once. What was sequenced was CD8+ T cells sorted from blood. The receptors were gathered from a man aged 70-80 years in good health.

This chain links TRBV29-1 with TRBJ1-4, with D hard to call. The CDR3 has 13 residues. Germline V lookup: CDR1 SQVTM, CDR2 ANQGSEA. The V and J ends lost 0 bases and 3 bases respectively, with 5 bases between them. DNA for the CDR3: TGCAGCGTTGAAGAGGGTTCTAATGAAAAACTGTTTTTT. Its translation: CSVEEGSNEKLFF.

Details on this clone: At the DNA level, this CDR3 is encoded by other sequences in the same sample as well. The V gene is TRBV19, the J gene TRBJ1-1; 9 positions match TRBD1. V was clipped by 2 bases and J by 4 bases; unmatched bases: 5. Germline-derived CDR1 and CDR2 are LNHDA and SQIVND (reference sequence). The CDR3 loop spans 15 amino acids. In DNA form, the CDR3 reads TGTGCCAGTAGTATACTAACAGGGGGCGGCACTGAAGCTTTCTTT. Translating it yields CASSILTGGGTEAFF.

V gene TRBV7-9 combines with J gene TRBJ1-5, with unresolved D. The CDR3 sequence is 15 residues long. V dropped 6 bases and J dropped 3 bases, with 15 bases sitting between them. Germline values: CDR1 SEHNR, CDR2 FQNEAQ (reference sequence). Here the CDR3 DNA reads TGTGCCAGCAGTACGGAAGGGAGCTTCAATCAGCCCCAGCATTTT. Translating it yields CASSTEGSFNQPQHF. The complete variable domain, with remaining parts taken from reference TRBV7-9 and TRBJ1-5, reads DTGVSQNPRHKITKRGQNVTFRCDPISEHNRLYWYRQTLGQGPEFLTYFQNEAQLEKSRLLSDRFSAERPKGSFSTLEIQRTEQGDSAMYLCASSTEGSFNQPQHFGDGTRLSIL.

The gene calls are TRBV9 and TRBJ1-1; D possibly corresponds to TRBD1 (6 bases). CDR1 is SGDLS, CDR2 YYNGEE, per germline. CDR3 length: 14 amino acids. Trimming removed 4 bases from V and 1 base from J, with 11 bases in between. The CDR3 nucleotides read TGTGCCAGCAGCCATGACAGGTCGAACACTGAAGCTTTCTTT. This sequence encodes CASSHDRSNTEAFF.

V is TRBV27 and J is TRBJ1-6; a weak D match, TRBD1 (5 bases). CDR3 length: 14 residues. With 5 bases removed from V and 6 bases from J, the gap between germline ends came to 11 bases. Germline CDR1 is MNHEY and CDR2 is SMNVEV (reference sequence). This chain's CDR3 is CASSPGTANSPLHF. The DNA for the CDR3 is TGTGCCAGCAGTCCCGGGACGGCTAATTCACCCCTCCACTTT.

In DNA form, the CDR3 reads TGTGCCAGCAGTTTAATTCTAGGTGACACCATATATTTT. Protein: CASSLILGDTIYF. The chain is built from TRBV27 and TRBJ1-3; D gene uncertain. The V and J ends lost 2 bases and 8 bases respectively, with 10 bases between them. The length of the CDR3 is 13 residues. The germline V gene encodes CDR1 MNHEY and CDR2 SMNVEV (reference sequence).

A single count supports this clone. This chain connects TRBV4-1 to TRBJ2-7, with D tentatively TRBD1 (5 bases). Trimming cost V 5 bases and J 3 bases, with 17 bases left between them. The CDR3 extends over 15 amino acids. The V gene's germline CDR1 is MGHRA and CDR2 YSYEKL. CDR3 coding DNA: TGCGCCAGCAGCGAAGGGTTGGCAGGGATCTACGAGCAGTACTTC. Translation gives CASSEGLAGIYEQYF.

This chain joins TRBV28 and TRBJ2-4; D may correspond to TRBD1 or TRBD2 (5 bases each). V dropped 8 bases and J dropped 0 bases, with 14 bases sitting between them. The CDR3 runs to 15 residues. The germline V gene encodes CDR1 MDHEN and CDR2 SYDVKM. The CDR3 here is CASGDLSLAKNIQYF. The CDR3 coding sequence is TGTGCCAGCGGGGACCTATCTTTAGCCAAAAACATTCAGTACTTC.